This passage covers 27 T cell receptor beta chains from one sample sequenced in a study of blood T cell repertoires in COVID-19 (dated by TCRdb to about 2020). The library came from the immunoSEQ multiplex PCR assay. TCRdb stores this immuneACCESS table with in-frame sequences only. Part of the clones is absent; in the studies checked, under half of the shortfall reflects unresolved V genes, and no reason is known for the rest. This sample gives 150,000 or so clones in total; more than 80% of them show up just once. The ten largest clonotypes hold under 15% of the sample. Sequenced input: peripheral blood. Receptors originate from a man aged 18 to 30 with COVID-19, enrolled during active disease.

V gene TRBV27 combines with J gene TRBJ2-5; D may be TRBD2 (5 bases). From germline, CDR1 is MNHEY and CDR2 SMNVEV (reference sequence). V lost 2 bases and J 4 bases, leaving 11 bases between the germline ends. This CDR3 comprises 14 residues. The CDR3 loop reads CASSLEGRPETQYF. CDR3 DNA: TGTGCCAGCAGTTTAGAGGGAAGACCAGAGACCCAGTACTTC.

This clone appeared a single time. The chain couples TRBV4-2 to TRBJ2-2, with 11 positions matching TRBD1. V trimming: 5 bases; J trimming: 5 bases; junction bases outside the gene matches: 4. Germline V gives CDR1 LGHNA, CDR2 YNFKEQ. The CDR3 sequence is 15 residues long. The CDR3 here is CASSLDRGPTGELFF. The CDR3 region has the DNA TGTGCCAGCAGCTTGGACAGGGGGCCAACCGGGGAGCTGTTTTTT.

V is TRBV11-2 and J is TRBJ2-7, with D perhaps TRBD1 (5 bases). Trimming stripped 0 bases from V and 10 bases from J, with 19 bases between. From germline, CDR1 is SGHAT and CDR2 FQNNGV. The CDR3 runs 15 residues. The CDR3 region has the DNA TGTGCCAGCAGCTTAGAACGAGGTGTTTCCAGGGTTCAGTACTTC. Protein: CASSLERGVSRVQYF.

This clone appeared a single time. This chain links TRBV14 with TRBJ2-1; weak D call: TRBD1 (5 bases). The CDR3 runs 16 residues. Germline CDR1 is SGHDN and CDR2 is FVKESK. Trimming cost V 1 base and J 4 bases, with 14 bases left between them. The CDR3 nucleotides read TGTGCCAGCAGCCAAGTCCTAGGGGCCCCTTACAATGAGCAGTTCTTC. As protein: CASSQVLGAPYNEQFF. Supplemented by reference TRBV14 and TRBJ2-1, the full variable domain reads EAGVTQFPSHSVIEKGQTVTLRCDPISGHDNLYWYRRVMGKEIKFLLHFVKESKQDESGMPNNRFLAERTGGTYSTLKVQPAELEDSGVYFCASSQVLGAPYNEQFFGPGTRLTVL.

The chain is built from TRBV19 and TRBJ1-2, with 10 bases identical to TRBD1. Per the germline V gene, CDR1 is LNHDA and CDR2 is SQIVND (reference sequence). The ends lost 4 bases at V and 6 bases at J; junction bases unmatched: 5. This CDR3 is 14 amino acids long. CDR3 sequence: CASSSRDRGHGYTF. In DNA, the CDR3 is TGTGCCAGTAGTAGCCGGGACAGGGGACATGGCTACACCTTC. Full variable domain (missing parts from reference TRBV19 and TRBJ1-2): DGGITQSPKYLFRKEGQNVTLSCEQNLNHDAMYWYRQDPGQGLRLIYYSQIVNDFQKGDIAEGYSVSREKKESFPLTVTSAQKNPTAFYLCASSSRDRGHGYTFGSGTRLTVV.

J is TRBJ1-1 and V is TRBV10-1; possible D gene TRBD1, 6 bases. The CDR3 spans 13 residues. Between the trimmed V and J ends, which lost 6 bases and 1 base, there was a span of 9 bases. CDR1 is WNHNN and CDR2 is SYGVQD in the germline V gene (reference sequence). The CDR3 reads CASRTGPNTEAFF. CDR3 coding DNA: TGCGCCAGCAGGACAGGTCCGAACACTGAAGCTTTCTTT.

This sequence joins TRBV27 and TRBJ2-5, with TRBD2 matching over 10 bases. Trimming cost V 6 bases and J 2 bases; bases outside gene matches: 12. CDR3 length: 17 residues. CDR1 is MNHEY and CDR2 is SMNVEV in the germline V gene (reference sequence). The CDR3 nucleotides are TGTGCCAGCAGCATCCTCCGAGCGGGAGGGATACAAGAGACCCAGTACTTC. As protein: CASSILRAGGIQETQYF.

This rearrangement joins TRBV30 to TRBJ2-1, with a weak D call TRBD2 (5 bases). CDR3 length: 14 residues. Trimming stripped 0 bases from V and 6 bases from J, with 12 bases between. Per the germline V gene, CDR1 is GTSNPN and CDR2 is SVGIG (reference sequence). CDR3 in DNA: TGTGCCTGGAGTGTACTGCTAGCAGGCAATGAGCAGTTCTTC. This sequence encodes CAWSVLLAGNEQFF.

The table lists this clone with many counts. The V and J genes are TRBV5-1 and TRBJ2-5; D ambiguous. Germline V lookup: CDR1 SGHRS, CDR2 YFSETQ. The CDR3 runs 13 residues. Deletions cut 3 bases from V and 2 bases from J, with 8 bases between. The CDR3 is CASSSTPQETQYF. The CDR3 DNA reads TGCGCCAGCAGCTCGACACCTCAAGAGACCCAGTACTTC.

Turning to this clone: At one boundary the junction diverges from the germline segment, which might be a read error. The chain uses TRBV6-1 and TRBJ1-4; 7 nucleotides align to TRBD1. Germline V lookup: CDR1 MNHNS, CDR2 SASEGT. The CDR3 extends over 14 amino acids. The CDR3 DNA reads as TGTGCCAGCAGTGAACAGAGACAGGGACAAAAACTGCTTTTT. It yields the protein CASSEQRQGQKLLF.

The J gene is TRBJ2-2, the V gene TRBV4-1; 7 bases line up with TRBD1. The CDR3 runs to 17 residues. With 4 bases clipped from V and 4 bases from J, the junction kept 12 bases outside the gene matches. Germline V gene data show CDR1 as MGHRA and CDR2 as YSYEKL. CDR3 region: CASSRQTGARGTGELFF. The CDR3 nucleotides read TGCGCCAGCAGCCGTCAAACAGGGGCGCGAGGCACCGGGGAGCTGTTTTTT.

The chain links TRBV4-3 to TRBJ2-7; TRBD2 agrees at 10 bases. The V and J ends lost 3 bases and 5 bases, in that order; junction bases with no gene match: 7. The germline gives CDR1 LGHNA, CDR2 YSLEER. The CDR3 extends over 15 amino acids. In DNA form, the CDR3 reads TGCGCCAGCAGCCATGTTACTAGCGGGATAGACGAGCAGTACTTC. This sequence encodes CASSHVTSGIDEQYF.

The DNA of the CDR3 is TGTGCCAGCAGCCAAAGGGCTAGCGGGAGTCTACAAGAGACCCAGTACTTC. This encodes CASSQRASGSLQETQYF. The rearrangement links TRBV4-2 to TRBJ2-5, with 10 bases lining up with TRBD2. The CDR3 extends over 17 amino acids. Germline CDR1 LGHNA, CDR2 YNFKEQ. V lost 2 bases to trimming and J lost 2 bases; unmatched junction nucleotides: 8.

The CDR3 region has the DNA TGTGCCAGCAGTTTGGGGCTCTATGGCTACACCTTC. It is translated as CASSLGLYGYTF. The chain links TRBV28 to TRBJ1-2, with D perhaps TRBD1 (5 bases). The V end was cut by 3 bases, the J end by 4 bases, with 6 bases between. The CDR3 is made up of 12 amino acids. The germline V gene encodes CDR1 MDHEN and CDR2 SYDVKM.

This sequence joins TRBV12-3 or TRBV12-4 and TRBJ2-7; D perhaps matches TRBD2 (5 bases). CDR3 length: 13 residues. The V gene lost 10 bases and the J gene lost 0 bases, with 13 bases spanning the gap. This CDR3 is CATGVLSSYEQYF. Written as DNA, the CDR3 is TGTGCCACCGGGGTACTCAGCTCCTACGAGCAGTACTTC.

For this clone: The identical CDR3 is also encoded by other nucleotide sequences in the sample. The CDR3 spells CASSLTGTGTEAFF. For the CDR3, the DNA is TGTGCCAGTAGTCTCACCGGGACAGGGACTGAAGCTTTCTTT. The chain has TRBV19 and TRBJ1-1; 9 bases match TRBD1. Unmatched junction bases numbered 6, after V lost 5 bases and J lost 5 bases. Germline loops: CDR1 LNHDA, CDR2 SQIVND (reference sequence). The CDR3 consists of 14 residues.

The rearrangement links TRBV4-1 to TRBJ1-6; D is unresolved. The CDR3 loop spans 15 amino acids. Germline-derived CDR1 and CDR2 are MGHRA and YSYEKL. Trimming cost V 3 bases and J 5 bases, with 11 bases left between them. CDR3 sequence reads: CASSHPGVNNSPLHF. CDR3 bases: TGCGCCAGCAGCCATCCCGGGGTTAATAATTCACCCCTCCACTTT.

The chain carries TRBV7-9 and TRBJ2-1; 12 bases are shared with TRBD2. This CDR3 contains 18 residues. In germline, CDR1 is SEHNR, CDR2 FQNEAQ (reference sequence). Trimming removed 5 bases from V and 5 bases from J; junction bases left unmatched: 13. The CDR3 loop reads CASSPKTSGSLLHNEQFF. For the CDR3, the DNA is TGTGCCAGCAGCCCAAAGACTAGCGGGAGCCTTCTGCACAATGAGCAGTTCTTC.

V gene TRBV5-4 combines with J gene TRBJ2-5; TRBD2 agrees at 10 bases. The CDR3 consists of 14 residues. Per the germline V gene, CDR1 is SGHNT and CDR2 is YYREEE (reference sequence). The ends lost 0 bases at V and 4 bases at J; junction bases unmatched: 0. CDR3 nucleotides: TGTGCCAGCAGCTTGGGACTAGCGGGAGAGACCCAGTACTTC. Residues: CASSLGLAGETQYF.

This clone came up once. V is TRBV3-1 (or the pseudogene TRBV3-2) and J is TRBJ2-7, with 8 bases matching TRBD2. The junction had 7 bases not matched to a gene; V was cut back by 1 base and J by 2 bases. Germline-derived CDR1 and CDR2 are LGHDT and YNNKEL (reference sequence). The CDR3 runs 16 residues. The CDR3: CASSQGELAVTYEQYF. Written as DNA, the CDR3 is TGTGCCAGCAGCCAAGGGGAACTAGCGGTAACCTACGAGCAGTACTTC.

V and J are TRBV7-6 and TRBJ2-7, with TRBD1 matching 10 bases. CDR1 and CDR2 from the germline V gene are SGHVS and FNYEAQ. The V gene end was trimmed by 6 bases and the J gene end by 6 bases; junction bases not matched to a gene: 11. This CDR3 has 15 residues. The CDR3 nucleotides are TGTGCCAGCAGTTCGCCGGGACAGGGGTTCCGCGAGCAGTACTTC. It codes for CASSSPGQGFREQYF.

The chain links TRBV4-3 to TRBJ2-2; D gene uncertain. The germline V and J ends were trimmed by 4 bases and 5 bases, with 11 bases remaining between them. Germline V lookup: CDR1 LGHNA, CDR2 YSLEER. This CDR3 has 14 amino acids. CDR3 coding DNA: TGCGCCAGCAGCCCTGAGGTGGTTACCGGGGAGCTGTTTTTT. It codes for CASSPEVVTGELFF.

This chain uses TRBV28 with TRBJ1-4; no definite D call. The germline V gene has CDR1 MDHEN and CDR2 SYDVKM. The germline V and J ends were trimmed by 5 bases and 7 bases, with 11 bases remaining between them. The CDR3 covers 13 residues. CDR3 in amino acids: CASSGGTFEKLFF. CDR3 in DNA: TGTGCCAGCAGTGGCGGAACCTTTGAAAAACTGTTTTTT.

The chain couples TRBV29-1 to TRBJ1-2, with D maybe TRBD1 (6 bases). The ends were cut back, 6 bases at V and 4 bases at J, with 12 bases in the middle. Germline CDR1 SQVTM, CDR2 ANQGSEA. This CDR3 comprises 12 residues. This CDR3 reads CSVDDRSYGYTF. DNA of the CDR3: TGCAGCGTAGATGACAGGAGCTATGGCTACACCTTC.

The rearrangement links TRBV6-2 or TRBV6-3 to TRBJ2-3; 9 nucleotides match TRBD1. The CDR3 covers 17 residues. Germline CDR1 MNHEY, CDR2 SVGEGT. With V trimmed by 2 bases and J by 0 bases, 6 bases remained unmatched. The CDR3 region has the DNA TGTGCCAGCAGTTACCCACGGGACAGGGTAAGCACAGATACGCAGTATTTT. This translates into CASSYPRDRVSTDTQYF.

V is TRBV10-3 and J is TRBJ2-2; perhaps TRBD2 as D (6 bases). This CDR3 region has 14 residues. The V end lost 5 bases, the J end lost 7 bases, and 14 bases lay between the germline ends. CDR1 is ENHRY and CDR2 is SYGVKD in the germline V gene. The CDR3 loop reads CAISPGLTIGELFF. The CDR3, as DNA: TGTGCCATCAGTCCGGGACTTACAATCGGGGAGCTGTTTTTT.

The chain joins TRBV7-9 to TRBJ2-2, with 9 nucleotides matching TRBD1. Trimming cost V 5 bases and J 4 bases; bases outside gene matches: 8. CDR1 is SEHNR, CDR2 FQNEAQ, per germline (reference sequence). The CDR3 totals 16 residues. CDR3 sequence reads: CASSPRGTGFTGELFF. The DNA of the CDR3 is TGTGCCAGCAGCCCGAGAGGGACAGGGTTCACCGGGGAGCTGTTTTTT.